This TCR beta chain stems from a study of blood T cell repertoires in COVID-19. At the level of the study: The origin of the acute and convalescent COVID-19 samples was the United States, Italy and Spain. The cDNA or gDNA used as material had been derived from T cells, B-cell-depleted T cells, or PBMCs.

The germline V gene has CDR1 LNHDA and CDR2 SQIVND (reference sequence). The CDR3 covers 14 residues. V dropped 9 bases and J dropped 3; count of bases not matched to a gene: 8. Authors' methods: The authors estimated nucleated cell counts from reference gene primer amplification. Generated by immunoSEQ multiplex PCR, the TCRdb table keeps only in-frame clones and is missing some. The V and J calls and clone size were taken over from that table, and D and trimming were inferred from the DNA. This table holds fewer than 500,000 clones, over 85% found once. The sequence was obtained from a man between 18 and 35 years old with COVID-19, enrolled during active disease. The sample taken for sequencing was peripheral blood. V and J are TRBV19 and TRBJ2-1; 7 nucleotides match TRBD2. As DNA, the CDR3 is TGTGCCAGCACCTATGGGAGGGGCTACAATGAGCAGTTCTTC. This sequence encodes CASTYGRGYNEQFF.